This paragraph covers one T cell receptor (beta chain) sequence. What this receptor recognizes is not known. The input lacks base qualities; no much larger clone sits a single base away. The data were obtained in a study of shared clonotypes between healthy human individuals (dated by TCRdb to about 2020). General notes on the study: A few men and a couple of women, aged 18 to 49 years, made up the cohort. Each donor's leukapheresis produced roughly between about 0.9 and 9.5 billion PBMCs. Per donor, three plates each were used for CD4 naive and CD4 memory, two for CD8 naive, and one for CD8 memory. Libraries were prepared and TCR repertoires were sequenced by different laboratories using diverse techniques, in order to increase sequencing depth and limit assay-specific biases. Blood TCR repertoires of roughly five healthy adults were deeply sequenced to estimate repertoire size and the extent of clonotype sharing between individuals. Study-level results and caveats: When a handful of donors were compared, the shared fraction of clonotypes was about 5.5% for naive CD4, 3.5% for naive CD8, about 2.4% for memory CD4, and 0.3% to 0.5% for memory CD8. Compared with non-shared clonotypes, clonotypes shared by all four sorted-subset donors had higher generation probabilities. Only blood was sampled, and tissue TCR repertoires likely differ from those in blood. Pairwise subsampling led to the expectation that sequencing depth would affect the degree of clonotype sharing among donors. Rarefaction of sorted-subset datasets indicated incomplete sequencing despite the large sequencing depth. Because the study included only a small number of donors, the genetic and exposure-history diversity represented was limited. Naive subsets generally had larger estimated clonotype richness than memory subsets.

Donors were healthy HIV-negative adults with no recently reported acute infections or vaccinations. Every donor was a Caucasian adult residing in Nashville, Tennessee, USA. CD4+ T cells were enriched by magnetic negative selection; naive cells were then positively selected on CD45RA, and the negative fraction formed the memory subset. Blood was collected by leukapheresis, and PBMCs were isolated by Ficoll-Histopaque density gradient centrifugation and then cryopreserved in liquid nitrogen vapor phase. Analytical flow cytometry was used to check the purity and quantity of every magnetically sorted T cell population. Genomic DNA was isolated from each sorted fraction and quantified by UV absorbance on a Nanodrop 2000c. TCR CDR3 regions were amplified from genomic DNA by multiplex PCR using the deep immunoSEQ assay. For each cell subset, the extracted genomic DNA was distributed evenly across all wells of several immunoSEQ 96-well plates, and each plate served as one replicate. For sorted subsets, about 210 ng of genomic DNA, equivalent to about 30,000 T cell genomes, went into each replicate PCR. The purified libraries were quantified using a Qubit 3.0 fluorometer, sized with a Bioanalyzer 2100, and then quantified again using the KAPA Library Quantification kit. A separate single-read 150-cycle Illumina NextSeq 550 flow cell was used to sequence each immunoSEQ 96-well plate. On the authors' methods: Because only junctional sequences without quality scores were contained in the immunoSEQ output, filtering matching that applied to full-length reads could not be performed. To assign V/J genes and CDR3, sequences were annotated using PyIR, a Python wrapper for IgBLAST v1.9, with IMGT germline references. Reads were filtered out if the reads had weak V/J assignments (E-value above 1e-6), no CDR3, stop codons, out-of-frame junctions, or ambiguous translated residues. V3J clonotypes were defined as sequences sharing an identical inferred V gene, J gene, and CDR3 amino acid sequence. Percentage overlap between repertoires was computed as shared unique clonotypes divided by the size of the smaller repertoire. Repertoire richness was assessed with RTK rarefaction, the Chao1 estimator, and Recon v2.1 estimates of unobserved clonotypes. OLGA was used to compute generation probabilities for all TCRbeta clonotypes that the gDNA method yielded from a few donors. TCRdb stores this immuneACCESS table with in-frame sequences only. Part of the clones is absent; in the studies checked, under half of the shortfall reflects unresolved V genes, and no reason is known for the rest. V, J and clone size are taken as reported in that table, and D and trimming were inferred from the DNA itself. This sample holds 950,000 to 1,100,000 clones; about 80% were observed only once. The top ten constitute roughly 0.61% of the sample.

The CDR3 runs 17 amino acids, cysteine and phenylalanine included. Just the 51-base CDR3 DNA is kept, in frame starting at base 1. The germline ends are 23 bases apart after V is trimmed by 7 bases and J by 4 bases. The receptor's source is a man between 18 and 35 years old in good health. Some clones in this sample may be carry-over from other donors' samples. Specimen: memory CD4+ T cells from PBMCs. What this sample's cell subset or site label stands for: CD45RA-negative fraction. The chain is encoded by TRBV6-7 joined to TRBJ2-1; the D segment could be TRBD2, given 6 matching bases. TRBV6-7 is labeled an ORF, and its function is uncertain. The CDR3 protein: CASNQLSLSGPYNEQFF. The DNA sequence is TGTGCCAGCAACCAACTGAGCCTTAGCGGACCTTACAATGAGCAGTTCTTC.